The 21 T cell receptor beta chains given below trace back to one sample, sequenced in a study of cytomegalovirus exposure and HLA in healthy donors. PCR amplification relied on 60 Vbeta primers (plus 13 Jbeta primers). The protocol was immunoSEQ multiplex PCR, while the TCRdb copy is restricted to in-frame clones and leaves out a portion. The sample has tens of thousands of clones, roughly 73% seen once. The specimen was PBMCs. The receptors here all came from a male donor in good health and CMV-seropositive.

The chain uses TRBV29-1 and TRBJ1-2, with 8 bases that match TRBD1. From germline, CDR1 is SQVTM and CDR2 ANQGSEA. The CDR3 loop spans 14 amino acids. Trimming cost V 1 base and J 4 bases; bases outside gene matches: 5. The CDR3 loop is CSVEVRGRGYGYTF. The CDR3 DNA is TGCAGCGTTGAAGTCAGGGGGCGCGGCTATGGCTACACCTTC.

The chain uses TRBV5-1 and TRBJ2-3; 7 bases match TRBD2. V lost 5 bases to trimming and J lost 4 bases; unmatched junction nucleotides: 13. This CDR3 has 16 amino acids. Per germline, CDR1 SGHRS and CDR2 YFSETQ. For the CDR3, the DNA is TGCGCCAGCAGAATGAGGTGGGGGGGGTGGCCAGATACGCAGTATTTT. It translates to CASRMRWGGWPDTQYF. Complete variable domain (other parts from reference TRBV5-1 and TRBJ2-3): KAGVTQTPRYLIKTRGQQVTLSCSPISGHRSVSWYQQTPGQGLQFLFEYFSETQRNKGNFPGRFSGRQFSNSRSEMNVSTLELGDSALYLCASRMRWGGWPDTQYFGPGTRLTVL.

The V gene is TRBV30, the J gene TRBJ2-7; 7 bases are shared with TRBD1. The CDR3 runs 14 residues. Trimming removed 2 bases from V and 0 bases from J; junction bases left unmatched: 4. Germline loops: CDR1 GTSNPN, CDR2 SVGIG (reference sequence). CDR3 sequence reads: CAWSRGQNSYEQYF. For the CDR3, the DNA is TGTGCCTGGAGTAGGGGACAGAACTCCTACGAGCAGTACTTC.

The chain recombines TRBV27 with TRBJ1-5; 7 bases line up with TRBD1. Germline V gene lookup returns CDR1 MNHEY and CDR2 SMNVEV (reference sequence). V lost 3 bases and J lost 0; bases outside the gene matches: 8. This CDR3 spans 17 amino acids. CDR3 nucleotide sequence: TGTGCCAGCAGTTTGAAGGGGGCGACGTTTAGCAATCAGCCCCAGCATTTT. This sequence encodes CASSLKGATFSNQPQHF.

This chain uses TRBV27 with TRBJ2-1; the D gene is possibly TRBD1 (7 bases). CDR1 MNHEY and CDR2 SMNVEV come from the germline V gene (reference sequence). The length of the CDR3 is 15 residues. V was shortened by 1 base and J by 6 bases, with 13 bases between the two germline ends. The CDR3 DNA is TGTGCCAGCAGTTTATGGGGGCAGGGGGGCAATGAGCAGTTCTTC. This gives the protein CASSLWGQGGNEQFF.

V and J are TRBV14 and TRBJ1-3; D ambiguous. From germline, CDR1 is SGHDN and CDR2 FVKESK. The CDR3 runs 14 residues. V dropped 0 bases and J dropped 0 bases, with 3 bases sitting between them. The CDR3 loop reads CASSQDFSGNTIYF. CDR3 nucleotides: TGTGCCAGCAGCCAAGACTTCTCTGGAAACACCATATATTTT.

V and J are TRBV5-1 and TRBJ1-2; D ambiguous. The CDR3 loop spans 16 amino acids. Germline CDR1 reads SGHRS; CDR2 reads YFSETQ. The V end was cut by 1 base, the J end by 0 bases, with 13 bases between. In DNA, the CDR3 is TGCGCCAGCAGCTTGTTAGGAGACGCTTCTAACTATGGCTACACCTTC. Encoded protein: CASSLLGDASNYGYTF. Based on the CDR3 plus reference TRBV5-1 and TRBJ1-2, the full variable domain is KAGVTQTPRYLIKTRGQQVTLSCSPISGHRSVSWYQQTPGQGLQFLFEYFSETQRNKGNFPGRFSGRQFSNSRSEMNVSTLELGDSALYLCASSLLGDASNYGYTFGSGTRLTVV.

The gene calls are TRBV4-2 and TRBJ1-2, with 8 bases lining up with TRBD1. The CDR3 spans 16 residues. J gave up 3 bases and V 3 bases, and 9 bases lay outside the gene matches. CDR1 LGHNA and CDR2 YNFKEQ come from the germline V gene. CDR3 sequence (DNA): TGTGCCAGCAGCCAGCTAGGACAGGGACTCGACTATGGCTACACCTTC. Translated: CASSQLGQGLDYGYTF.

This clone showed up just a few times. The rearrangement links TRBV14 to TRBJ2-1; D might be TRBD1 (7 bases). The CDR3 sequence is 13 residues long. CDR1 SGHDN and CDR2 FVKESK come from the germline V gene. With 5 bases removed from V and 10 bases from J, the gap between germline ends came to 15 bases. CDR3 amino acids: CASSYDREDEQFF. DNA of the CDR3: TGTGCCAGCAGCTATGACAGGGAGGACGAGCAGTTCTTC.

The CDR3 DNA follows: TGTGCCAGTAGTACCCCGGGACAGACAAGCTCCTACGAGCAGTACTTC. Its protein product is CASSTPGQTSSYEQYF. V and J are TRBV19 and TRBJ2-7; 7 bases are shared with TRBD1. Germline CDR1 LNHDA, CDR2 SQIVND (reference sequence). The length of the CDR3 is 16 residues. Losses at the gene ends were 4 bases for V and 0 bases for J; bases not matched to a gene: 9.

The chain joins TRBV28 to TRBJ2-2; weak D call: TRBD1 (6 bases). Germline-derived CDR1 and CDR2 are MDHEN and SYDVKM. V was shortened by 6 bases and J by 9 bases, with 20 bases between the two germline ends. The CDR3 is 15 residues long. In DNA, the CDR3 is TGTGCCAGCAGCCCTCCCCCAGGGGACGTCCGGGAGCTGTTTTTT. This sequence encodes CASSPPPGDVRELFF.

The chain couples TRBV7-2 to TRBJ2-3, with 10 bases identical to TRBD2. V was pared by 6 bases and J by 7 bases, with 10 bases of the junction left unmatched. CDR3 length: 15 residues. The germline V gene has CDR1 SGHTA and CDR2 FQGNSA. CDR3 sequence reads: CASRGAGLASNTQYF. In DNA form, the CDR3 reads TGTGCCAGCAGGGGGGCGGGACTAGCGTCGAATACGCAGTATTTT.

This clone was counted once. V gene TRBV7-9 combines with J gene TRBJ1-1; a possible D gene is TRBD1 (5 bases). Deletions cut 4 bases from V and 4 bases from J, with 22 bases between. The CDR3 is 17 residues long. Germline V CDR1 and CDR2: SEHNR, FQNEAQ (reference sequence). CDR3 loop: CASSSSRAKKRGTEAFF. The CDR3, as DNA: TGTGCCAGCAGCTCCTCCCGGGCGAAAAAAAGGGGCACTGAAGCTTTCTTT.

The CDR3: CASSPLPGQGRHGYTF. The CDR3 coding sequence is TGCGCCAGCAGCCCCTTACCGGGACAGGGGCGGCATGGCTACACCTTC. The gene calls are TRBV4-1 and TRBJ1-2, with TRBD1 matching 10 bases. The ends lost 4 bases at V and 6 bases at J; junction bases unmatched: 11. The CDR3 has 16 amino acids. Germline V gene lookup returns CDR1 MGHRA and CDR2 YSYEKL.

This chain links TRBV9 with TRBJ1-2, with D possibly matching TRBD1 (5 bases). Trimming cost V 0 bases and J 2 bases, with 11 bases left between them. This CDR3 comprises 15 residues. Germline V gene data show CDR1 as SGDLS and CDR2 as YYNGEE. CDR3 coding DNA: TGTGCCAGCAGCGTAGGTGGGGGGGGGAACTATGGCTACACCTTC. As protein: CASSVGGGGNYGYTF.

In nucleotides, the CDR3 is TGTGCCAGCAGCTTGGGACAGCCACTCTATGGCTACACCTTC. Translating gives CASSLGQPLYGYTF. The rearrangement links TRBV5-6 to TRBJ1-2; a weak D match, TRBD1 (5 bases). Trimming pared 0 bases from V and 4 bases from J, leaving 10 bases between. The CDR3 spans 14 residues. The germline V gene has CDR1 SGHDT and CDR2 YYEEEE. Combining the CDR3 with reference TRBV5-6 and TRBJ1-2 gives the whole variable domain DAGVTQSPTHLIKTRGQQVTLRCSPKSGHDTVSWYQQALGQGPQFIFQYYEEEERQRGNFPDRFSGHQFPNYSSELNVNALLLGDSALYLCASSLGQPLYGYTFGSGTRLTVV.

The rearrangement joins TRBV7-9 to TRBJ1-2, with TRBD1 identical over 7 bases. Germline V gene sequence: CDR1 SEHNR, CDR2 FQNEAQ (reference sequence). V shed 5 bases and J 13 bases; nucleotides not matched to a gene: 10. The CDR3 extends over 12 amino acids. CDR3 coding DNA: TGTGCCAGCAGCGCAGACGCAGGGGGATGCACCTTC. Translating gives CASSADAGGCTF.

The gene calls are TRBV7-3 and TRBJ2-1, with D possibly being TRBD2 (6 bases). The V gene lost 3 bases and the J gene lost 5 bases, with 14 bases spanning the gap. CDR3 length equals 15 residues. Germline V gives CDR1 SGHTA, CDR2 FQGTGA. The CDR3 sequence: CASSFVTGEHNEQFF. As DNA, the CDR3 is TGTGCCAGCAGCTTTGTGACGGGAGAGCACAATGAGCAGTTCTTC.

This chain joins TRBV10-3 and TRBJ1-4; D is possibly TRBD1 (5 bases). The CDR3 loop spans 14 amino acids. From germline, CDR1 is ENHRY and CDR2 SYGVKD. V was shortened by 3 bases and J by 4 bases, with 9 bases between the two germline ends. The CDR3 DNA follows: TGTGCCATCAGTGATAGGCAGGGTAATGAAAAACTGTTTTTT. Encoded protein: CAISDRQGNEKLFF.

V gene TRBV6-1 combines with J gene TRBJ2-7; 7 bases agree with TRBD2. V lost 4 bases, J lost 3 bases, and 12 bases stayed unmatched. The CDR3 is 16 amino acids. CDR1 and CDR2 from the germline V gene are MNHNS and SASEGT. The CDR3 protein is CASSGPALAPGYEQYF. The CDR3 DNA reads as TGTGCCAGCAGTGGACCGGCACTAGCGCCCGGCTACGAGCAGTACTTC.

This chain connects TRBV10-3 to TRBJ1-5, with TRBD1 identical over 7 bases. After removal of 4 bases from V and 9 bases from J, the junction contained 9 bases not matched to a gene. Germline V gene sequence: CDR1 ENHRY, CDR2 SYGVKD. The CDR3 totals 14 residues. CDR3: CAISADRERGPQHF. Here the CDR3 DNA reads TGTGCCATCAGTGCCGACAGGGAGAGGGGGCCCCAGCATTTT.